Listed below are T cell receptor beta chains from one sample, sequenced in a study of T cell responses to AZD1222 COVID-19 vaccine. TCRdb keeps only in-frame clones here, not all; method: immunoSEQ multiplex PCR. The data show around 140,000 clones, approximately 90% seen once. The specimen comprised peripheral blood, sampled on day 0 of AZD1222 vaccination. These receptors were obtained from an adult in good health. CDR3s include the opening cysteine and the closing phenylalanine or tryptophan. D genes are given only for firm matches.

cdr3_length j_call v_call d_call cdr3_nt cdr3_aa
14 TRBJ2-6 TRBV6-5 - TGTGCCAGCAGTTTATATTCTGGGGCCAACGTCCTGACTTTC CASSLYSGANVLTF
14 TRBJ1-1 TRBV7-8 - TGTGCCAGCAGCTTAGCGTGGGGGGGCACTGAAGCTTTCTTT CASSLAWGGTEAFF
15 TRBJ1-1 TRBV7-9 - TGTGCCAGCAGCTTAGGCGGGGGCGCAGGCACTGAAGCTTTCTTT CASSLGGGAGTEAFF
15 TRBJ1-5 TRBV4-2 - TGTGCCAGCAGCCAAGATGGGGTTAGCAATCAGCCCCAGCATTTT CASSQDGVSNQPQHF
18 TRBJ2-3 TRBV11-2 TRBD2 TGTGCCAGCAGCTGGACTAGCGGGGGACCCTTTAGCACAGATACGCAGTATTTT CASSWTSGGPFSTDTQYF
14 TRBJ2-3 TRBV24-1 - TGTGCCACCAGTGATTTCCGAGGAGCAGATACGCAGTATTTT CATSDFRGADTQYF
14 TRBJ2-5 TRBV24-1 - TGTGCCACCAGTGACCCACGGGGGCAAGAGACCCAGTACTTC CATSDPRGQETQYF
17 TRBJ2-3 TRBV5-1 TRBD2 TGCGCCAGCAGCCCCGGGATAGGAGCGGGATACACAGATACGCAGTATTTT CASSPGIGAGYTDTQYF
16 TRBJ1-3 TRBV7-3 - TGTGCCAGCAGCTTAGGGGCCGCTGGCTCTGGAAACACCATATATTTT CASSLGAAGSGNTIYF
15 TRBJ2-2 TRBV28 - TGTGCCAGCAGTTTTCTCGAGTTCAACACCGGGGAGCTGTTTTTT CASSFLEFNTGELFF
14 TRBJ1-2 TRBV4-3 TRBD1 TGCGCCAGCAGCCCGAAGCTAACAGGGGATGGCTACACCTTC CASSPKLTGDGYTF
17 TRBJ2-7 TRBV5-8 - TGTGCCAGCAGCTTGGCCTCAGCGTACCGGGACCTACTAGGGCAGTACTTC CASSLASAYRDLLGQYF
15 TRBJ1-2 TRBV5-4 - TGTGCCAGCAGCTTGGGACCGGGACAACAAAGAGGCTACACCTTC CASSLGPGQQRGYTF
11 TRBJ1-1 TRBV29-1 - TGCAGCGGACGGGACACCACTGAAGCTTTCTTT CSGRDTTEAFF
11 TRBJ2-7 TRBV10-2 - TGCGCCAGCAGTGGGACTGGGGAGCAGTACTTC CASSGTGEQYF
12 TRBJ2-3 TRBV29-1 - TGCAGCGCTGGGATCAGCACAGATACGCAGTATTTT CSAGISTDTQYF
14 TRBJ1-5 TRBV18 - TGTGCCAGCTCACCGGGCACACCCTATCAGCCCCAGCATTTT CASSPGTPYQPQHF
15 TRBJ1-2 TRBV13 - TGTGCCAGCAGCTTAAAACCCACCGACAGCTATGGCTACACCTTC CASSLKPTDSYGYTF
16 TRBJ2-1 TRBV21-1 - TGTGCCAGCAGCAAAGGGGCAGCGGGAGAGTTCAATGAGCAGTTCTTC CASSKGAAGEFNEQFF
13 TRBJ2-5 TRBV27 - TGTGCCTCCCACCGGGTGTTTGGAGAGACCCAGTACTTC CASHRVFGETQYF
14 TRBJ2-3 TRBV5-6 - TGTGCCAGCAGCTTGGGGGCCGACACAGATACGCAGTATTTT CASSLGADTDTQYF
14 TRBJ2-2 TRBV9 - TGTGCCAGCTCTCCCTTATCGAACACCGGGGAGCTGTTTTTT CASSPLSNTGELFF
12 TRBJ1-2 TRBV5-4 TRBD1 TGTGCCAGCAGCCTGACAGGGATTAAACTCACCTTC CASSLTGIKLTF
14 TRBJ2-6 TRBV28 - TGTGCCAGCAGTTTTGCTGGGGGGGCCAACGTCCTGACTTTC CASSFAGGANVLTF
16 TRBJ1-3 TRBV4-1 - TGCGCCAGCAGCCAAACCTTCCCGGGCTCTGGAAACACCATATATTTT CASSQTFPGSGNTIYF
14 TRBJ1-2 TRBV6-5 - TGTGCCAGCAGTTATTCGGACTCCTCGGGGAAATTGTTCTTC CASSYSDSSGKLFF